The rows below give T cell receptor beta chains drawn from one sample of a study of identical twins. TCRdb fed the 5' RACE reads into MiXCR, producing one record per CDR3 protein. This sample carries just under 650,000 distinct CDR3 sequences, 7.1% of them seen once, and the ten largest clones take 1.6%. These data were likewise used in another study, on yellow fever vaccine responses in identical twins.

Sequencing was performed on PBMCs. All receptors derive from a woman in her late teens or twenties in good health. The CDR3 runs from the conserved cysteine through the conserved F or W. The D gene is left open where the match is weak. Size values are once, few and many counts, or a class for expanded clones, and some rows have none.

TRBD2	TRBV5-1	few	TRBJ2-1	CASSLNRLAGIGEQFF	TGCGCCAGCAGCTTAAACCGACTAGCGGGGATTGGTGAGCAGTTCTTC
-	TRBV7-8	-	TRBJ2-3	CASSEGPQGADTQYF	TGTGCCAGCAGCGAGGGACCCCAAGGCGCAGATACGCAGTATTTT
-	TRBV12-3/TRBV12-4	-	TRBJ2-2	CAISLTSSLKDLVGELFF	TGTGCCATCAGTTTAACTTCCAGTTTGAAGGATCTAGTGGGGGAGCTGTTTTTT
-	TRBV7-9	-	TRBJ2-5	CASSFYQGTQYF	TGTGCCAGCAGCTTTTATCAGGGGACCCAGTACTTC
-	TRBV6-5	many	TRBJ1-2	CASSSHREQPYGYTF	TGTGCCAGCAGTTCCCACAGGGAACAACCCTATGGCTACACCTTC
TRBD1	TRBV12-3/TRBV12-4	-	TRBJ1-4	CASSLLRGRSNEKLFF	TGTGCCAGCAGTTTATTGAGGGGGCGGTCTAATGAAAAACTGTTTTTT
-	TRBV29-1	-	TRBJ2-1	CSVGRLLAYNEQFF	TGCAGCGTTGGAAGGTTACTAGCTTACAATGAGCAGTTCTTC
-	TRBV5-1	many	TRBJ2-1	CASSSQTTSSYNEQFF	TGCGCCAGCAGCTCCCAGACGACGAGCTCCTACAATGAGCAGTTCTTC
-	TRBV7-9	many	TRBJ1-2	CASSLIGYTF	TGTGCCAGCAGCTTAATTGGCTACACCTTC
TRBD1	TRBV2	few	TRBJ2-1	CASSNTQGERIRDEQFF	TGTGCCAGCAGTAATACGCAGGGGGAACGAATTCGGGATGAGCAGTTCTTC
-	TRBV5-6	few	TRBJ2-5	CASRRLELRTETQYF	TGTGCCAGCAGAAGACTAGAGCTGAGGACGGAGACCCAGTACTTC